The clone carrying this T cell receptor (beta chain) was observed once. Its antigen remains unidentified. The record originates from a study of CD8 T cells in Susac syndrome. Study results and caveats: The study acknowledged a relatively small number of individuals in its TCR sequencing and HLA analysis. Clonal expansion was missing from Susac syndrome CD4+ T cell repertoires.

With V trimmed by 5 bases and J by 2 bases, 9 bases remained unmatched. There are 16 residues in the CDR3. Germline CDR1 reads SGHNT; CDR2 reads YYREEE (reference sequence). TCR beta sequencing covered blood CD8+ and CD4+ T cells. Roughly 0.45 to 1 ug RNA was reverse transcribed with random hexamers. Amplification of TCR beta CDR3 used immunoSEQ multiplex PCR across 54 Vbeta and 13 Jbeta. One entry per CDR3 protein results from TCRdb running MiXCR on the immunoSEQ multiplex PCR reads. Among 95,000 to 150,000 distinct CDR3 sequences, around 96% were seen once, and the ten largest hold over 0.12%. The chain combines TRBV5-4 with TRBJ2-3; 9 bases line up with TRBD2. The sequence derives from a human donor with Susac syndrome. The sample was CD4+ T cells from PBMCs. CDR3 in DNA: TGTGCCAGCAGTTTAGCGGGAGTTGGTATCACAGATACGCAGTATTTT. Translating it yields CASSLAGVGITDTQYF. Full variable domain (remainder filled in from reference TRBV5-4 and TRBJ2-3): ETGVTQSPTHLIKTRGQQVTLRCSSQSGHNTVSWYQQALGQGPQFIFQYYREEENGRGNFPPRFSGLQFPNYSSELNVNALELDDSALYLCASSLAGVGITDTQYFGPGTRLTVL.